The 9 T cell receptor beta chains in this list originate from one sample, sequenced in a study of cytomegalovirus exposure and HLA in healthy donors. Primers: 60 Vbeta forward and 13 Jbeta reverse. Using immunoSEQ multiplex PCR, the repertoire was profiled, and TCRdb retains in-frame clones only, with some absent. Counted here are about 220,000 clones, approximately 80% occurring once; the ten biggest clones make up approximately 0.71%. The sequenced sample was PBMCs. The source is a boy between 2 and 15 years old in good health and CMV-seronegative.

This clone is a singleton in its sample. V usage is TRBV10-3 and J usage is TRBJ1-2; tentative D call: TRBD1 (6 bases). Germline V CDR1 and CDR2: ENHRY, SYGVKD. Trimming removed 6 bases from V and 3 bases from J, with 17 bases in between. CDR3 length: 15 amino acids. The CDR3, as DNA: TGTGCCATCAGGGTACAGGGATTGGGTGACTATGGCTACACCTTC. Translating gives CAIRVQGLGDYGYTF.

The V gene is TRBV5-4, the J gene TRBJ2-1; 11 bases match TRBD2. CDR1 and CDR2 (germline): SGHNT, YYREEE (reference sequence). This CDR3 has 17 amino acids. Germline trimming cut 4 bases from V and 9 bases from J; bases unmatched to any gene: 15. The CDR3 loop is CASSPVPVLAGGCEQFF. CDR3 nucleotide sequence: TGTGCCAGCAGCCCCGTTCCCGTGCTAGCGGGAGGATGTGAGCAGTTCTTC.

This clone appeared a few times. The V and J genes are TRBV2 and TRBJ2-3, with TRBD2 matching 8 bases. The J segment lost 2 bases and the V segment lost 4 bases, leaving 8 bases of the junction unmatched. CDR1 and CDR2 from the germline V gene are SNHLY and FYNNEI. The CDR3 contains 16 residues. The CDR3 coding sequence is TGTGCCAGCAGTGTCATCACTAGCGGTTACACAGATACGCAGTATTTT. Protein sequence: CASSVITSGYTDTQYF.

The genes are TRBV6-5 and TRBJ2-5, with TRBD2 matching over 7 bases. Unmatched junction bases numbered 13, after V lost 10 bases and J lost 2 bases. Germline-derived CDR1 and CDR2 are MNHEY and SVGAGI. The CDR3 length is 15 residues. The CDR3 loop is CATGRGGVKQETQYF. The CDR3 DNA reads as TGTGCCACCGGTCGGGGAGGGGTGAAACAAGAGACCCAGTACTTC.

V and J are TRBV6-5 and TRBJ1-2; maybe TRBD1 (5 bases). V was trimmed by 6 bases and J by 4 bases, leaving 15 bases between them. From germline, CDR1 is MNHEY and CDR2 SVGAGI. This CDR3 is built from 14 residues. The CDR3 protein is CASSLTSGLYGYTF. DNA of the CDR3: TGTGCCAGCAGCCTTACGTCAGGGCTCTATGGCTACACCTTC.

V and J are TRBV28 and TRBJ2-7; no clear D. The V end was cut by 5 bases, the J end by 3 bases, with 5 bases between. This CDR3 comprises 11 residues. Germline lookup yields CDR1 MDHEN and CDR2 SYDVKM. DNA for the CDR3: TGTGCCAGCAGTCCCCACTACGAGCAGTACTTC. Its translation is CASSPHYEQYF.

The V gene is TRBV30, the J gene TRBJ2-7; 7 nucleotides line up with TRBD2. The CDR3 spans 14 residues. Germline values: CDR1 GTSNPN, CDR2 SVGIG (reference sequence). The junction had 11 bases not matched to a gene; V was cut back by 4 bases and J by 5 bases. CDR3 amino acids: CAWNYVAGGHEQYF. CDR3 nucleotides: TGTGCCTGGAATTATGTAGCGGGCGGCCACGAGCAGTACTTC.

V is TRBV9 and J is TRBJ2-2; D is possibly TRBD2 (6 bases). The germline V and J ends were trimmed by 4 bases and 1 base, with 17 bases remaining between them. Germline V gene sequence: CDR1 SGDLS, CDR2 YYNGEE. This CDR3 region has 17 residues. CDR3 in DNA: TGTGCCAGCAGCAATGGGTGGGGGAGGATGAACACCGGGGAGCTGTTTTTT. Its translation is CASSNGWGRMNTGELFF.

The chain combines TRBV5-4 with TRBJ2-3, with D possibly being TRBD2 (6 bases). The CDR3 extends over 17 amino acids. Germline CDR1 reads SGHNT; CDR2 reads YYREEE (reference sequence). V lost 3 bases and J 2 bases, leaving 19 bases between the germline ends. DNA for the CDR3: TGTGCCAGCAGCTCTCCCAAGGCGGGACTCCTCACAGATACGCAGTATTTT. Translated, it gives CASSSPKAGLLTDTQYF.